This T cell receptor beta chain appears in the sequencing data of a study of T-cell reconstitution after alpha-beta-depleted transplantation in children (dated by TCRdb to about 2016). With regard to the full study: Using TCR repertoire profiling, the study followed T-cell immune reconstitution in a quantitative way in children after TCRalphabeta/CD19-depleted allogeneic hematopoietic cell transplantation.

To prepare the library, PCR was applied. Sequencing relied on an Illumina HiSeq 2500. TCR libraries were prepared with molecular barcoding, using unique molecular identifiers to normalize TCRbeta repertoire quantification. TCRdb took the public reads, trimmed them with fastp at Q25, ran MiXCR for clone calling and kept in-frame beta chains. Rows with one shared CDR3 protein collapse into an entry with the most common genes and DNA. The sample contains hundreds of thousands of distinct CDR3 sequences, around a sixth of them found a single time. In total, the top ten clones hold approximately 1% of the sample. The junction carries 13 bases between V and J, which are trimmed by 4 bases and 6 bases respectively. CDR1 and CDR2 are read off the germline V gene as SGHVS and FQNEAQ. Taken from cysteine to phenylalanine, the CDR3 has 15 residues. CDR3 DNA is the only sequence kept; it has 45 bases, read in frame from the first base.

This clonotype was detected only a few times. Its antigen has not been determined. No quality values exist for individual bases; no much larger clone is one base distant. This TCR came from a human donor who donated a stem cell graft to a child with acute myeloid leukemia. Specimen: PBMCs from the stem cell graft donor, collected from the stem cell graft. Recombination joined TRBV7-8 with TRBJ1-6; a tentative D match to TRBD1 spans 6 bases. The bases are TGTGCCAGCAGCTACCCTACAGGGCCTAATTCACCCCTCCACTTT. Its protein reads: CASSYPTGPNSPLHF.